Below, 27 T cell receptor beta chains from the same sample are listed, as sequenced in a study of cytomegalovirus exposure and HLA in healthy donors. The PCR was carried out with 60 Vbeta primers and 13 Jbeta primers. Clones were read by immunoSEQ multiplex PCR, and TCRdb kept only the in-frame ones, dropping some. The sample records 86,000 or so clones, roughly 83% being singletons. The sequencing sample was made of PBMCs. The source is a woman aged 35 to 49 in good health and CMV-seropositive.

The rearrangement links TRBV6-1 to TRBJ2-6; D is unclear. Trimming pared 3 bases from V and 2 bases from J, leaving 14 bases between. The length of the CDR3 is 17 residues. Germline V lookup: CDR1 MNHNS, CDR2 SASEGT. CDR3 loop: CASSESPLAPGANVLTF. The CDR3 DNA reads TGTGCCAGCAGTGAGTCGCCGTTAGCACCTGGGGCCAACGTCCTGACTTTC.

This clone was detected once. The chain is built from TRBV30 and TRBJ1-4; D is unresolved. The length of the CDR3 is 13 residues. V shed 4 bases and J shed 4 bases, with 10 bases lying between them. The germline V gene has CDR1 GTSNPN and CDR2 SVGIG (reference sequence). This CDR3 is CAWTRRSNEKLFF. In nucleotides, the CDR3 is TGTGCCTGGACCCGTCGGAGTAATGAAAAACTGTTTTTT.

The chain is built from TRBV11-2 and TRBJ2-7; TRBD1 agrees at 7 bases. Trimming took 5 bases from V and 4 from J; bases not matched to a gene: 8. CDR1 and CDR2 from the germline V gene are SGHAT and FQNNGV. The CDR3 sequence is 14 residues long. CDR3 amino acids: CASSVTGTDYEQYF. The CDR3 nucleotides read TGTGCCAGCAGCGTTACCGGGACAGATTACGAGCAGTACTTC.

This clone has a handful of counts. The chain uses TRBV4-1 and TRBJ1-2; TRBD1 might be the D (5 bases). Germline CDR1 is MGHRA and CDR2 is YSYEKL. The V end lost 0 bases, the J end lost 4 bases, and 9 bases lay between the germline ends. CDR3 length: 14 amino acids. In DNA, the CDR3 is TGCGCCAGCAGCCAAGATCCCACAGGCTATGGCTACACCTTC. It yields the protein CASSQDPTGYGYTF.

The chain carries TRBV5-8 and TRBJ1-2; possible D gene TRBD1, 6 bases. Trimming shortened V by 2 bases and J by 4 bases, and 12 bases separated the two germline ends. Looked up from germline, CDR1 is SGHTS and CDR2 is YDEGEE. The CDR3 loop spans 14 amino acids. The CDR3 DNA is TGTGCCAGCAGCTTCAACAGGGTTCCCTATGGCTACACCTTC. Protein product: CASSFNRVPYGYTF.

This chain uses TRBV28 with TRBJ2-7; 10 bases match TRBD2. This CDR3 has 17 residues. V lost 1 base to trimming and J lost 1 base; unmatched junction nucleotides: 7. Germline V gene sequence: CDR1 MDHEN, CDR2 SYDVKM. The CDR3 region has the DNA TGTGCCAGCAGTTTATCCCAACTAGCGGGATATTCCTACGAGCAGTACTTC. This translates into CASSLSQLAGYSYEQYF.

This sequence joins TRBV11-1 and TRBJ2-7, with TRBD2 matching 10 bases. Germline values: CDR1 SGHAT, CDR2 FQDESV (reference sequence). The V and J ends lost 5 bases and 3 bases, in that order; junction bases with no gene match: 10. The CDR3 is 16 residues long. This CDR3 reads CASSPLAGEGNYEQYF. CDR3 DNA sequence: TGTGCCAGCAGCCCCCTAGCGGGAGAGGGTAACTACGAGCAGTACTTC.

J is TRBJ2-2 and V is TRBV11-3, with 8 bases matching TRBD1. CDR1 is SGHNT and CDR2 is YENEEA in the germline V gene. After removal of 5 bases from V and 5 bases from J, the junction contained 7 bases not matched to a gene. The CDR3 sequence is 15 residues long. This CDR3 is CASSHDRGGTGELFF. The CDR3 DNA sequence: TGTGCCAGCAGCCACGACAGGGGTGGGACCGGGGAGCTGTTTTTT. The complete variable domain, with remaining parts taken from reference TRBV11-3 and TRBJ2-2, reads EAGVVQSPRYKIIEKKQPVAFWCNPISGHNTLYWYLQNLGQGPELLIRYENEEAVDDSQLPKDRFSAERLKGVDSTLKIQPAELGDSAVYLCASSHDRGGTGELFFGEGSRLTVL.

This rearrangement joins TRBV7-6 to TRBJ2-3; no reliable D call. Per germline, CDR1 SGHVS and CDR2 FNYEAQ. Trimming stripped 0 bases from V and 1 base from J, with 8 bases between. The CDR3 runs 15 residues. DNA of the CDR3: TGTGCCAGCAGCTTAGCACCAGGTCGCACAGATACGCAGTATTTT. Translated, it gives CASSLAPGRTDTQYF.

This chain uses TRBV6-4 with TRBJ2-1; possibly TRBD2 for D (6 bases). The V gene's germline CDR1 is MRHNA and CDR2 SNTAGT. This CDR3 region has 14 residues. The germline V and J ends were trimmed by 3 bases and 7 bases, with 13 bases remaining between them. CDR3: CASSEIASGNEQFF. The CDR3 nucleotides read TGTGCCAGCAGTGAAATAGCGAGCGGGAATGAGCAGTTCTTC.

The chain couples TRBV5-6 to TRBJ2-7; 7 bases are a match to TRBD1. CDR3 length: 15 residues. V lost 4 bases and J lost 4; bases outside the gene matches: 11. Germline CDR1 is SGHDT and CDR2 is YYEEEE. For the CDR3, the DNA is TGTGCCAGCAGCGTTAGTGGGACAGCTTCTTACGAGCAGTACTTC. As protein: CASSVSGTASYEQYF.

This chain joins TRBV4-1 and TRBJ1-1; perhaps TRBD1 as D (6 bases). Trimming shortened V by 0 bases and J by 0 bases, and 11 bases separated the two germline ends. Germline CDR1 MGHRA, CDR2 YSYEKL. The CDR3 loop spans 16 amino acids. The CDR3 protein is CASSQDGTQMNTEAFF. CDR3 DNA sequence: TGCGCCAGCAGCCAAGACGGGACACAGATGAACACTGAAGCTTTCTTT.

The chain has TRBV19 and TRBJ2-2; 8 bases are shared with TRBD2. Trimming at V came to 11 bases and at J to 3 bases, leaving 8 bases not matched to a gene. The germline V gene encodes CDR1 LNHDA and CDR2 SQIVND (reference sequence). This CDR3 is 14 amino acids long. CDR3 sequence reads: CALGPGGDTGELFF. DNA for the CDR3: TGTGCCCTCGGGCCGGGGGGGGACACCGGGGAGCTGTTTTTT.

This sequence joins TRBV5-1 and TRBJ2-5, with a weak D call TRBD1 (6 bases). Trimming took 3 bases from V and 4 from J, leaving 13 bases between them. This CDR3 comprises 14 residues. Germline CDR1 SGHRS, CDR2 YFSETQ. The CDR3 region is CASSSGDLTETQYF. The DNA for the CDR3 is TGCGCCAGCAGCTCAGGGGACCTGACAGAGACCCAGTACTTC. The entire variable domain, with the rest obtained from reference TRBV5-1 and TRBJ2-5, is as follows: KAGVTQTPRYLIKTRGQQVTLSCSPISGHRSVSWYQQTPGQGLQFLFEYFSETQRNKGNFPGRFSGRQFSNSRSEMNVSTLELGDSALYLCASSSGDLTETQYFGPGTRLLVL.

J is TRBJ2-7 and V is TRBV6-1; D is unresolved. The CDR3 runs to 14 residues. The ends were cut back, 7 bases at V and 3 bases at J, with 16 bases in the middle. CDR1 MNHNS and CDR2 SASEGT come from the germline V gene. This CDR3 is CASIPAAAHYEQYF. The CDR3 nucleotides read TGTGCCAGCATACCGGCGGCGGCCCACTACGAGCAGTACTTC.

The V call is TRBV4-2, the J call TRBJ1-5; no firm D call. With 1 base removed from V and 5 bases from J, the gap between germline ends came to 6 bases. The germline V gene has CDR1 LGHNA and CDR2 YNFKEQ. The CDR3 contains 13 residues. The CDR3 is CASSQGLDQPQHF. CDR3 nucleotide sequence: TGTGCCAGCAGCCAAGGTCTCGATCAGCCCCAGCATTTT.

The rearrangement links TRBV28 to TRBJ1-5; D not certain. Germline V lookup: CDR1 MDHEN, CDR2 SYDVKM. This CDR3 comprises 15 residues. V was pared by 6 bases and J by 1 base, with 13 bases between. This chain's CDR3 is CASRPPGESNQPQHF. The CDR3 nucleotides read TGTGCCAGCAGGCCCCCGGGAGAAAGCAATCAGCCCCAGCATTTT. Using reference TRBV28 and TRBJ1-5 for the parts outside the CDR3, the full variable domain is DVKVTQSSRYLVKRTGEKVFLECVQDMDHENMFWYRQDPGLGLRLIYFSYDVKMKEKGDIPEGYSVSREKKERFSLILESASTNQTSMYLCASRPPGESNQPQHFGDGTRLSIL.

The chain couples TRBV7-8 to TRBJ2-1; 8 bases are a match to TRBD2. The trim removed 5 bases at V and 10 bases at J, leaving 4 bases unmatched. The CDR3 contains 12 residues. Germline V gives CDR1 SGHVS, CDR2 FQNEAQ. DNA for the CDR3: TGTGCCAGCAGCCGCCGACTAGCGGAGCAGTTCTTC. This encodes CASSRRLAEQFF.

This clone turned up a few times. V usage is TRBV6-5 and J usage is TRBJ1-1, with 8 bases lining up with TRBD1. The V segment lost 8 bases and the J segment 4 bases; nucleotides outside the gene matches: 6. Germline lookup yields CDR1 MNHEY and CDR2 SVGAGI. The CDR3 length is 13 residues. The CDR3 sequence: CASLPGTGTEAFF. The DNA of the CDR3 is TGTGCCAGCCTTCCAGGGACAGGCACTGAAGCTTTCTTT.

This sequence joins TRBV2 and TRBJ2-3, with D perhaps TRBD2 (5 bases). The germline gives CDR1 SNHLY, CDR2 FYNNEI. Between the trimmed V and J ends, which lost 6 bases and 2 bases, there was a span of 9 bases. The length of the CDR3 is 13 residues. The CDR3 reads CASRDSSTDTQYF. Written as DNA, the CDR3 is TGTGCCAGCAGGGACTCGTCCACAGATACGCAGTATTTT.

The CDR3 loop reads CASSGQGNTEAFF. The CDR3 bases are TGTGCCAGCTCGGGACAGGGGAACACTGAAGCTTTCTTT. V and J are TRBV18 and TRBJ1-1, with 9 bases matching TRBD1. The CDR3 runs 13 residues. Germline lookup yields CDR1 KGHSH and CDR2 LQKENI. Losses at the gene ends were 6 bases for V and 1 base for J; bases not matched to a gene: 0.

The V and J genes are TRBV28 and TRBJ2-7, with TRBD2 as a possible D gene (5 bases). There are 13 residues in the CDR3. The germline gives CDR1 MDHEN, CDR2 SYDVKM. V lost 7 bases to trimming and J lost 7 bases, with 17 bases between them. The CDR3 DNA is TGTGCCAGCATTCATGGAACTACGGGGGAGCAGTACTTC. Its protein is CASIHGTTGEQYF.

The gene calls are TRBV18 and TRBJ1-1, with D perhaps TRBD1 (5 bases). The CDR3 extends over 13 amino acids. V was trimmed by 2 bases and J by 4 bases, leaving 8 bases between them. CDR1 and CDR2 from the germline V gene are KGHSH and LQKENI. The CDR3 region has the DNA TGTGCCAGCTCACCAGACAGCCGCACTGAAGCTTTCTTT. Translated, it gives CASSPDSRTEAFF.

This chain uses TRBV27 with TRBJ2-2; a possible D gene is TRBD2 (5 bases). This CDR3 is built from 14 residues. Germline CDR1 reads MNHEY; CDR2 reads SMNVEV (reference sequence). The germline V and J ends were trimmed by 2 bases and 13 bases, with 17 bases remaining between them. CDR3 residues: CASSLSSWPRGLFF. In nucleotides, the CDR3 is TGTGCCAGCAGTTTAAGCTCCTGGCCCCGGGGGCTGTTTTTT.

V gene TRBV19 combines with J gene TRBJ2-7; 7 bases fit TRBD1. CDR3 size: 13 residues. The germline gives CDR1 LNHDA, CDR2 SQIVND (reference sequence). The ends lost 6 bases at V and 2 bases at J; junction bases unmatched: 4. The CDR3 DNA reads TGTGCCAGTAGCCGGGGACAGACCTACGAGCAGTACTTC. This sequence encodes CASSRGQTYEQYF.

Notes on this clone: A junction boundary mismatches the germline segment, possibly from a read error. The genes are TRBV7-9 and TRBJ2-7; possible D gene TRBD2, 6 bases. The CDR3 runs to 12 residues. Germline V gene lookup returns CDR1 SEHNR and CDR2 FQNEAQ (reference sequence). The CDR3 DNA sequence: TGTTCCAGCAGCTCCGGGGGAGGCGAGCAGTACTTC. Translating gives CSSSSGGGEQYF.

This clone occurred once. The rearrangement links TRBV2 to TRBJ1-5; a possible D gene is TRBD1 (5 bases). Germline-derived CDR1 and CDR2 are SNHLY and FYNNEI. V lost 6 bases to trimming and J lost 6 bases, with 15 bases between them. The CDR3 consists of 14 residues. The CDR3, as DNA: TGTGCCAGCAGCGCAGGGTTAGACGTTCAGCCCCAGCATTTT. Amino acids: CASSAGLDVQPQHF.